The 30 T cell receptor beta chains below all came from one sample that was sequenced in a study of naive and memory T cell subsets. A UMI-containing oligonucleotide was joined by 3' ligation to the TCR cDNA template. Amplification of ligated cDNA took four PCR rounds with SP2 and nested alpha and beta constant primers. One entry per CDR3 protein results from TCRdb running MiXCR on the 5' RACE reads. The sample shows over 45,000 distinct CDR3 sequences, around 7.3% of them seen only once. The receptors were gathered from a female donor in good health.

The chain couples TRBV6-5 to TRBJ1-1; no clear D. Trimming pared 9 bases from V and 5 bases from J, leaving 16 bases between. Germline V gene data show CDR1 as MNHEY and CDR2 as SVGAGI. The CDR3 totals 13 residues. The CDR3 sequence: CASFAGSATEAFF. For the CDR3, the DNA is TGTGCCAGTTTCGCGGGTTCCGCGACTGAAGCTTTCTTT.

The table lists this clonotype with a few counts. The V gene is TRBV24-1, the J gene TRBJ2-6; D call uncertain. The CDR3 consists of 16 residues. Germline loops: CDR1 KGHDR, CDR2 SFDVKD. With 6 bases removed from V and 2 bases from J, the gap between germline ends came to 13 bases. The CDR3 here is CATSPGWATGANVLTF. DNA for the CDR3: TGTGCCACCAGTCCTGGATGGGCTACTGGGGCCAACGTCCTGACTTTC.

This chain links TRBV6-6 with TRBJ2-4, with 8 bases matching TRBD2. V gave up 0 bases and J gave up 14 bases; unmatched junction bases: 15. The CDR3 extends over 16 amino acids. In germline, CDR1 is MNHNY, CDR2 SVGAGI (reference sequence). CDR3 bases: TGTGCCAGCAGTTACTCGAAGGGGACTAGTTCAGTACGTGAGTACTTC. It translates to CASSYSKGTSSVREYF.

The CDR3 nucleotides read TGTGCCAGCAGCCCAAAGTCGGAGGGGAATGAGCAGTTCTTC. Translating it yields CASSPKSEGNEQFF. The chain uses TRBV3-2 and TRBJ2-1; TRBD2 is taken as the D call from the table, unchecked against the DNA. TRBV3-2 is a pseudogene locus. CDR3 length: 14 residues.

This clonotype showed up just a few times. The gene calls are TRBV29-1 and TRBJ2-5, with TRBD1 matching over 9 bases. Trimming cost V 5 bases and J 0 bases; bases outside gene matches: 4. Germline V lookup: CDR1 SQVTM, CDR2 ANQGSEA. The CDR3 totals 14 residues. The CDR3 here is CSVRDRAYQETQYF. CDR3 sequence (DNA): TGCAGCGTTAGGGACAGGGCGTACCAAGAGACCCAGTACTTC. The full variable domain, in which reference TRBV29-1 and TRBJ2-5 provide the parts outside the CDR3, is SAVISQKPSRDICQRGTSLTIQCQVDSQVTMMFWYRQQPGQSLTLIATANQGSEATYESGFVIDKFPISRPNLTFSTLTVSNMSPEDSSIYLCSVRDRAYQETQYFGPGTRLLVL.

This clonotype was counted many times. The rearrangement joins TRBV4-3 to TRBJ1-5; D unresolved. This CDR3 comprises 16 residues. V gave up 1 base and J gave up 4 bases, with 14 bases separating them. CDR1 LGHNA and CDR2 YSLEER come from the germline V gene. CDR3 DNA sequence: TGCGCCAGCAGCCAAGTTCAAGGGAGTGGGAATCAGCCCCAGCATTTT. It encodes CASSQVQGSGNQPQHF.

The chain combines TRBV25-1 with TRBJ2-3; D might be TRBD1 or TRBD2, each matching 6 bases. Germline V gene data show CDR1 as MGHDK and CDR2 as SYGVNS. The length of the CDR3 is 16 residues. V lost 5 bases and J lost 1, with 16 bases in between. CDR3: CASSYVPGAGTDTQYF. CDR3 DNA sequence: TGTGCCAGCAGTTATGTCCCGGGGGCAGGCACAGATACGCAGTATTTT.

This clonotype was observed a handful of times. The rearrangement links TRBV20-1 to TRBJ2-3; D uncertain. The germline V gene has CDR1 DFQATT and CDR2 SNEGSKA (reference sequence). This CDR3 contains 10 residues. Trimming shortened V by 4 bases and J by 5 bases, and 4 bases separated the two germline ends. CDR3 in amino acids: CSATVDTQYF. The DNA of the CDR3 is TGCAGTGCTACAGTAGATACGCAGTATTTT.

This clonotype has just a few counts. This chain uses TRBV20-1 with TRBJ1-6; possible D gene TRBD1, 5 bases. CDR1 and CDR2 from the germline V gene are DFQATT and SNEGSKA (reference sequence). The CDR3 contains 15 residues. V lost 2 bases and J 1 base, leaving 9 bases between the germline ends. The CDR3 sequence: CSARSRASYNSPLHF. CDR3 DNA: TGCAGTGCTAGAAGCAGGGCATCCTATAATTCACCCCTCCACTTT.

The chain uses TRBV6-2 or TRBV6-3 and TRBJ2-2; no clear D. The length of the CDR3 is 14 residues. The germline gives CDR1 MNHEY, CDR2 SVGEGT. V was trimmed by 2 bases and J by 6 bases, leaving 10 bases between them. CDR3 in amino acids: CASSYGLRAGELFF. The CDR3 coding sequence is TGTGCCAGCAGTTACGGGCTCCGGGCCGGGGAGCTGTTTTTT.

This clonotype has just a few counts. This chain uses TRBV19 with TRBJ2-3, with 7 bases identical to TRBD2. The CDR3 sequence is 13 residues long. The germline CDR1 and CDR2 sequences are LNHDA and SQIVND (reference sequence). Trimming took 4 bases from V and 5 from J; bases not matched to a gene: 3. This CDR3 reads CASSTGGRDTQYF. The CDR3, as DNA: TGTGCCAGTAGTACGGGGGGTAGAGATACGCAGTATTTT.

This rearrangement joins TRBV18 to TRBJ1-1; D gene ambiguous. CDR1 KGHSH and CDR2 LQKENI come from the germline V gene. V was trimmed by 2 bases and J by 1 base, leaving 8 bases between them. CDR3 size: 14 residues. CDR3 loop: CASSPIDGNTEAFF. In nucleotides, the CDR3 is TGTGCCAGCTCACCAATCGACGGGAACACTGAAGCTTTCTTT.

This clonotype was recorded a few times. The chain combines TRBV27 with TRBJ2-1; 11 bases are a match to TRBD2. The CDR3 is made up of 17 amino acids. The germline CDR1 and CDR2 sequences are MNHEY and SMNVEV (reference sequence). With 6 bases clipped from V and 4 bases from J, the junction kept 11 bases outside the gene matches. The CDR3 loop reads CASRITHSGGVYNEQFF. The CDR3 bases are TGTGCCAGCAGGATAACCCATAGCGGGGGGGTGTACAATGAGCAGTTCTTC.

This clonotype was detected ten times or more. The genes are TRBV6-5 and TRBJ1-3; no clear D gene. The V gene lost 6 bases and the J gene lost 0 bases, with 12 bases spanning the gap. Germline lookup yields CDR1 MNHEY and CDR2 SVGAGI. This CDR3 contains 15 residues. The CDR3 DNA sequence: TGTGCCAGCAGCTCGCCCGCCTTCTCTGGAAACACCATATATTTT. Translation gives CASSSPAFSGNTIYF.

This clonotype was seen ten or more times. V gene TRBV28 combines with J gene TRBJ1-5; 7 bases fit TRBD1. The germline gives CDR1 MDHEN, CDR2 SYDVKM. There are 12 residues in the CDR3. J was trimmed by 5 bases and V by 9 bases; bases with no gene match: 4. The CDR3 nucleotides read TGTGCCAGTTTAAGGGGGCATCAGCCCCAGCATTTT. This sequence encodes CASLRGHQPQHF.

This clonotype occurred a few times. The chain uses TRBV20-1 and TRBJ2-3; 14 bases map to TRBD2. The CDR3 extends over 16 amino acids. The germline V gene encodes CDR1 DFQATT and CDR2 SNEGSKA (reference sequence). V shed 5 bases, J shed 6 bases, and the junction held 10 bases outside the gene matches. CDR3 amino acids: CSAAPFRLAGGDTQYF. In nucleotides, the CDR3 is TGCAGTGCTGCCCCCTTCCGACTAGCGGGGGGGGATACGCAGTATTTT.

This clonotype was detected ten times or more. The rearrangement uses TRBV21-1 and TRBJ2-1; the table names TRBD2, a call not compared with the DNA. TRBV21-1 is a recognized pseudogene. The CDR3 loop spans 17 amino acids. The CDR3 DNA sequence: TGTGCCAGCAGCAAAGATAAAAAGGCACCCGGTAGGAATGAGCAGTTCTTC. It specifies CASSKDKKAPGRNEQFF.

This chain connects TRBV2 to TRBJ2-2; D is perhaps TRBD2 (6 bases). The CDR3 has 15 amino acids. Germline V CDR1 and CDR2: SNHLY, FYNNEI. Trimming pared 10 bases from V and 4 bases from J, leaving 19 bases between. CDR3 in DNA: TGTGCCACTACCCTAGGGGTGGGAGGCACCGGGGAGCTGTTTTTT. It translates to CATTLGVGGTGELFF.

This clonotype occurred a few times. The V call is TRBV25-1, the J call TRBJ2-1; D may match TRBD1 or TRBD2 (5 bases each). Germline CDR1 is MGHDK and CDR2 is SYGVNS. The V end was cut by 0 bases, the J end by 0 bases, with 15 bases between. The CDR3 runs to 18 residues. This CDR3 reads CASSEYMGTSSSYNEQFF. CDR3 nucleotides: TGTGCCAGCAGTGAATATATGGGGACGTCTAGCTCCTACAATGAGCAGTTCTTC. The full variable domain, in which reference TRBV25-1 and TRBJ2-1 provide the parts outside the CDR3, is EADIYQTPRYLVIGTGKKITLECSQTMGHDKMYWYQQDPGMELHLIHYSYGVNSTEKGDLSSESTVSRIRTEHFPLTLESARPSHTSQYLCASSEYMGTSSSYNEQFFGPGTRLTVL.

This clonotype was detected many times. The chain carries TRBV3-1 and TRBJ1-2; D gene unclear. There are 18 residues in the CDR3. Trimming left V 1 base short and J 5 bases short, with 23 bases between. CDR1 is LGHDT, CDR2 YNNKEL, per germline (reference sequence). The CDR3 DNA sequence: TGTGCCAGCAGCCAAGTACCAGACGTGCTACCTATCACGTATGGCTACACCTTC. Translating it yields CASSQVPDVLPITYGYTF.

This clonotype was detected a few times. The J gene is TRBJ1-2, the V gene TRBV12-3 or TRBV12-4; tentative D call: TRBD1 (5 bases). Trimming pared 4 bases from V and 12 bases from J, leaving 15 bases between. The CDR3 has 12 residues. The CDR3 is CASSSGQEGDTF. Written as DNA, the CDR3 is TGTGCCAGCAGTTCCGGACAAGAAGGCGACACCTTC.

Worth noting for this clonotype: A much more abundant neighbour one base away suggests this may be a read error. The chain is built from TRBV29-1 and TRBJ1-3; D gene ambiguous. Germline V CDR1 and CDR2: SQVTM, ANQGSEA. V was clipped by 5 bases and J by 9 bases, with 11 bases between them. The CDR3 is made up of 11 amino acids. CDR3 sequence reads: CSVRVRSTIYF. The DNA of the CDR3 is TGCAGCGTTCGCGTAAGGAGCACCATATATTTT.

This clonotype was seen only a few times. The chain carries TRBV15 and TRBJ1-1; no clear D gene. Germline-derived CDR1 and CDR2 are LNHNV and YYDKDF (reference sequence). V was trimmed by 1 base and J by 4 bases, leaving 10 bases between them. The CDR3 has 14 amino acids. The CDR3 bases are TGTGCCACCAGCAGAGGACAATTTCCCACTGAAGCTTTCTTT. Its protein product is CATSRGQFPTEAFF.

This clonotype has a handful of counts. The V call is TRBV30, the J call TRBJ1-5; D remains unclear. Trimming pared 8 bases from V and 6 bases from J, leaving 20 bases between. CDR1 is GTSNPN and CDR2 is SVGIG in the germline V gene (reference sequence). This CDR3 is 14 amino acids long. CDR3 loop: CALEQGGMGQPQHF. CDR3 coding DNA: TGTGCCCTCGAACAAGGAGGGATGGGTCAGCCCCAGCATTTT. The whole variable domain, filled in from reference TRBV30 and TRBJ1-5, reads SQTIHQWPATLVQPVGSPLSLECTVEGTSNPNLYWYRQAAGRGLQLLFYSVGIGQISSEVPQNLSASRPQDRQFILSSKKLLLSDSGFYLCALEQGGMGQPQHFGDGTRLSIL.

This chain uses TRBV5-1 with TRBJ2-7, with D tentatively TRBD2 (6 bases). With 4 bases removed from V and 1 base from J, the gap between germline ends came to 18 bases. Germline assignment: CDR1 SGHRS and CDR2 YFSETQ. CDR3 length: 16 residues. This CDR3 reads CASSAGSSSISYEQYF. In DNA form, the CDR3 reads TGCGCCAGCAGCGCGGGGAGCAGTTCGATTTCCTACGAGCAGTACTTC.

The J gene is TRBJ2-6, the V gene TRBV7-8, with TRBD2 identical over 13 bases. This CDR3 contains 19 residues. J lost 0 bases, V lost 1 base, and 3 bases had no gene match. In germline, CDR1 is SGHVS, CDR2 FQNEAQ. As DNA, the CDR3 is TGTGCCAGCAGCTTAGAACTAGCGGGGGGGGCCTCTGGGGCCAACGTCCTGACTTTC. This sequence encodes CASSLELAGGASGANVLTF.

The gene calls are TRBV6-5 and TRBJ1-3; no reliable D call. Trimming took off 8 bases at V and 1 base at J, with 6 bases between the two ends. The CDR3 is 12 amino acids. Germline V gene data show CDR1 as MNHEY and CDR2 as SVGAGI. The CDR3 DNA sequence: TGTGCCAGCCAGACTTCTGGAAACACCATATATTTT. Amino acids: CASQTSGNTIYF.

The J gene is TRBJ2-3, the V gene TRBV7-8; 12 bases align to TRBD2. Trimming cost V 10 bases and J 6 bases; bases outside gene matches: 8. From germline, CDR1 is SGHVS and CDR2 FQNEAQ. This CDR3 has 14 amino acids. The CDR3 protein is CAIPTSGGADTQYF. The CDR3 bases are TGTGCCATTCCGACTAGCGGGGGCGCGGATACGCAGTATTTT.

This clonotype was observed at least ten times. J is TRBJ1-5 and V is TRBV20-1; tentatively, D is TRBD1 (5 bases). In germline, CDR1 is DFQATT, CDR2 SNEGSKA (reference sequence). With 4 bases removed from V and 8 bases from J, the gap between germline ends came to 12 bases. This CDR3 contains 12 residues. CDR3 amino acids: CSAKEGFEPQHF. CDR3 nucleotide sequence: TGCAGTGCTAAAGAGGGGTTTGAGCCCCAGCATTTT.

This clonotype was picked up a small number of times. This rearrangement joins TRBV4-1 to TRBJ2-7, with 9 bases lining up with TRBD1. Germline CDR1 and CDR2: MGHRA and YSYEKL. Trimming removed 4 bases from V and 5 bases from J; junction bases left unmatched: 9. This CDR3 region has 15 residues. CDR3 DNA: TGCGCCAGCAGCCGGCCCGGGACAGGGAGACACGAGCAGTACTTC. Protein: CASSRPGTGRHEQYF.